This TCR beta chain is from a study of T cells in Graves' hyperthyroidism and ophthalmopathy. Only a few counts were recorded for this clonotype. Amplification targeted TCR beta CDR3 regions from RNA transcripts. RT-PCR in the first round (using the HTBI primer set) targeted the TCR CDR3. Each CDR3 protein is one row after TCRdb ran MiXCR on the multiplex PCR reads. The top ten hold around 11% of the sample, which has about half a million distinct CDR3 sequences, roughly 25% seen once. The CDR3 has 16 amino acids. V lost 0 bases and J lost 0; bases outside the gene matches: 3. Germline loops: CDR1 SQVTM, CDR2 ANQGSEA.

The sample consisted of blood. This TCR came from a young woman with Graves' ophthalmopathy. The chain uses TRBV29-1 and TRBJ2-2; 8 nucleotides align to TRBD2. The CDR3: CSVEDREGANTGELFF. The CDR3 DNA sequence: TGCAGCGTTGAAGATCGGGAGGGGGCGAACACCGGGGAGCTGTTTTTT.